The subject of this entry is one T cell receptor beta chain. Germline CDR1 is SGHTA and CDR2 is FQGNSA. The CDR3 is 13 amino acids. V was cut by 3 bases and J by 0 bases, with 2 bases left in between. Method: immunoSEQ multiplex PCR; TCRdb's copy keeps in-frame clones and lacks some. The data hold roughly 420,000 clones, with about 88% observed a single time. The source of the sample is a study of Ad26.COV2.S vaccination and SARS-CoV-2 variants. Treatment of the sample: roughly 19 received Ad26.COV2.S at low or high dose, single or two shots; about 5 received placebo; per-sample allocation not given. It was on day 63 after the first vaccine or placebo injection that samples were taken.

The chain links TRBV7-2 to TRBJ2-2; no definite D call. This sequence was found in a person between 18 and 65 years old who received the Ad26.COV2.S COVID-19 vaccine or a placebo. The material was peripheral blood, obtained in a trial of Ad26.COV2.S vaccine versus placebo. The CDR3 loop is CASSFSNTGELFF. As DNA, the CDR3 is TGTGCCAGCAGCTTCTCGAACACCGGGGAGCTGTTTTTT.